Listed below are T cell receptor beta chains from one sample, sequenced in a study of T cell changes during pregnancy in multiple sclerosis. This table comes from immunoSEQ multiplex PCR, and its TCRdb copy is limited to in-frame clones, with some not included. Among tens of thousands of clones listed, roughly 89% were seen once. The sample in question was peripheral blood, obtained in the third trimester of pregnancy. These receptors were obtained from a female donor in good health, enrolled as a control in a pregnancy study. Both conserved end residues are part of each CDR3. D genes are given only for firm matches.

J	V	D	CDR3
TRBJ2-2	TRBV6-5	NA	CASSYRRRTNTGELFF
TRBJ2-7	TRBV7-2	TRBD1	CASSKAGTGGSYEQYF
TRBJ1-2	TRBV6-1	TRBD1	CASSAMGQANYGYTF
TRBJ1-1	TRBV27	TRBD1	CASGYRGRGSEAFF
TRBJ1-4	TRBV25-1	NA	CASSEYNTIATNEKLFF
TRBJ1-1	TRBV11-2	TRBD1	CASSLGQGAEAFF
TRBJ1-1	TRBV19	NA	CASSLAYGGSSGAFF
TRBJ1-5	TRBV6-6	TRBD1	CASSTGQRYSNQPQHF
TRBJ2-5	TRBV5-6	TRBD2	CASSERAGGAETQYF
TRBJ2-3	TRBV28	TRBD2	CASSLATGTSGRAIRADTQYF
TRBJ2-3	TRBV5-4	TRBD1	CASSWDSPLTDTQYF
TRBJ2-3	TRBV5-1	NA	CASSSLGAGGDTQYF
TRBJ1-6	TRBV5-1	TRBD1	CASSWGQGNNSPLHF
TRBJ2-7	TRBV4-3	NA	CASSQDNNRAYEQYF
TRBJ1-6	TRBV9	TRBD1	CASSHRGDSPLHF
TRBJ2-7	TRBV10-1	TRBD1	CASSPGQGGEQYF
TRBJ2-5	TRBV7-9	NA	CASSLLLETQYF
TRBJ2-1	TRBV28	TRBD2	CASSFSGRTNEQFF
TRBJ1-5	TRBV6-1	NA	CASNIYRVNQPQHF
TRBJ2-3	TRBV6-1	NA	CASSEPWGAADTQYF
TRBJ2-5	TRBV4-1	TRBD1	CASSRNRGAGETQYF
TRBJ2-3	TRBV4-3	NA	CASSQDTGPTQYF
TRBJ1-1	TRBV7-8	NA	CASSFQGWNTEAFF
TRBJ1-2	TRBV5-1	NA	CASSPSRGANFGYTF
TRBJ2-2	TRBV25-1	NA	CASSDLQGSGTGELFF
TRBJ2-5	TRBV7-8	TRBD2	CASSSSGGVQETQYF
TRBJ2-5	TRBV21-1	NA	CASSQTNRGGTTKGQETQYF
TRBJ1-2	TRBV6-4	TRBD1	CASSAGQGEVDGYTF
TRBJ2-3	TRBV7-6	TRBD2	CASSTRGGGTDTQYF
TRBJ2-5	TRBV11-2	NA	CASSRPPDSKETQYF
TRBJ1-1	TRBV19	TRBD1	CASQHRGRNTEAFF
TRBJ2-1	TRBV6-5	TRBD2	CASSYSQREGWEQFF